The rows below give T cell receptor beta chains drawn from one sample of a study of blood T cell repertoires in COVID-19. The protocol was immunoSEQ multiplex PCR, while the TCRdb copy is restricted to in-frame clones and leaves out a portion. Among some 100,000 clones listed, more than 75% were seen once. Sequenced input: peripheral blood. The receptors shown here come from a human donor in a cohort sampled during active COVID-19. CDR3s include the opening cysteine and the closing phenylalanine or tryptophan. A D gene is named only where the DNA matches it firmly. Clone size appears in some rows only: once, few, many, or a class for an expanded clone.

j_gene: TRBJ1-5
v_gene: TRBV6-2/TRBV6-3
abundance: .
d_gene: TRBD1
CDR3nt: TGTGCCAGCAGTTACTGGGACAGTAGCAATCAGCCCCAGCATTTT
CDR3aa: CASSYWDSSNQPQHF

j_gene: TRBJ2-1
v_gene: TRBV5-1
abundance: once
d_gene: TRBD2
CDR3nt: TGCGCCAGCAGCATGCGGGGGGGGGACCCGCCCGATGAGCAGTTCTTC
CDR3aa: CASSMRGGDPPDEQFF

j_gene: TRBJ2-7
v_gene: TRBV27
abundance: .
d_gene: .
CDR3nt: TGTGCCAGCGCCCGGGGGACCTCTAGGAGCTCCTACGAGCAGTACTTC
CDR3aa: CASARGTSRSSYEQYF

j_gene: TRBJ2-1
v_gene: TRBV18
abundance: .
d_gene: TRBD1
CDR3nt: TGTGCCAGTTTCGGGACAGGCAAATCAAATGAGCAGTTCTTC
CDR3aa: CASFGTGKSNEQFF

j_gene: TRBJ1-1
v_gene: TRBV3-1/TRBV3-2
abundance: .
d_gene: TRBD1
CDR3nt: TGTGCCAGCAGCCGACAGGGGGTACGGTCTGAAGCTTTCTTT
CDR3aa: CASSRQGVRSEAFF

j_gene: TRBJ2-1
v_gene: TRBV4-3
abundance: .
d_gene: .
CDR3nt: TGCGCCAGCAGCCAAGTTCCGAGTCAGGGTGAGCAGTTCTTC
CDR3aa: CASSQVPSQGEQFF

j_gene: TRBJ1-2
v_gene: TRBV19
abundance: .
d_gene: .
CDR3nt: TGTGCCAGTAGGCTAACGGGACTTACGCGGGGCGGCTACACCTTC
CDR3aa: CASRLTGLTRGGYTF

j_gene: TRBJ2-7
v_gene: TRBV6-2/TRBV6-3
abundance: many
d_gene: .
CDR3nt: TGTGCCAGCAGGTACAGGAGCTCCTACGAGCAGTACTTC
CDR3aa: CASRYRSSYEQYF

j_gene: TRBJ2-1
v_gene: TRBV6-5
abundance: .
d_gene: TRBD2
CDR3nt: TGTGCCAGCAGTTCTAGCGGGAGAAATGAGCAGTTCTTC
CDR3aa: CASSSSGRNEQFF

j_gene: TRBJ1-5
v_gene: TRBV28
abundance: .
d_gene: .
CDR3nt: TGTGCCAGCAGTTTAGCGTCAGGGAATAGCAATCAGCCCCAGCATTTT
CDR3aa: CASSLASGNSNQPQHF

j_gene: TRBJ1-1
v_gene: TRBV7-2
abundance: .
d_gene: .
CDR3nt: TGTGCCAGCAGCTTTCGGGGGAACACTGAAGCTTTCTTT
CDR3aa: CASSFRGNTEAFF

j_gene: TRBJ1-6
v_gene: TRBV5-1
abundance: .
d_gene: .
CDR3nt: TGCGCCAGCAGCCCTACCCGAGGAGGAAATTCACCCCTCCACTTT
CDR3aa: CASSPTRGGNSPLHF

j_gene: TRBJ2-2
v_gene: TRBV27
abundance: .
d_gene: TRBD1
CDR3nt: TGTGCCAGCAGTTCAAAGAGAACAGGGGACCCCACCGGGGAGCTGTTTTTT
CDR3aa: CASSSKRTGDPTGELFF

j_gene: TRBJ2-7
v_gene: TRBV15
abundance: once
d_gene: .
CDR3nt: TGTGCCACCAGGAACAACCTCAACTACGAGCAGTACTTC
CDR3aa: CATRNNLNYEQYF

j_gene: TRBJ2-1
v_gene: TRBV2
abundance: once
d_gene: .
CDR3nt: TGTGCCAGCAGTGAAAGTACTTATAATGAGCAGTTCTTC
CDR3aa: CASSESTYNEQFF

j_gene: TRBJ1-2
v_gene: TRBV12-3/TRBV12-4
abundance: .
d_gene: .
CDR3nt: TGTGCCAGCAGTCCCAACACTAGGGGCTACACCTTC
CDR3aa: CASSPNTRGYTF

j_gene: TRBJ2-1
v_gene: TRBV5-6
abundance: .
d_gene: TRBD1
CDR3nt: TGTGCCAGCAGCTTGTTTTACGGGACAGGGTCCTACAATGAGCAGTTCTTC
CDR3aa: CASSLFYGTGSYNEQFF

j_gene: TRBJ1-2
v_gene: TRBV6-5
abundance: .
d_gene: TRBD1
CDR3nt: TGTGCCAGCGCAGGGACAGGGTATGGCTACACCTTC
CDR3aa: CASAGTGYGYTF

j_gene: TRBJ2-2
v_gene: TRBV4-3
abundance: once
d_gene: .
CDR3nt: TGCGCCAGCAGCCAAGATGGAATAGGGGAAACCGGGGAGCTGTTTTTT
CDR3aa: CASSQDGIGETGELFF

j_gene: TRBJ2-7
v_gene: TRBV5-1
abundance: .
d_gene: .
CDR3nt: TGCGCCAGCAGCTTGGGGGCCGCGCAGTACTTC
CDR3aa: CASSLGAAQYF

j_gene: TRBJ2-3
v_gene: TRBV10-3
abundance: .
d_gene: TRBD2
CDR3nt: TGTGCCATCAGTGCGGGAGGTACGCAGTATTTT
CDR3aa: CAISAGGTQYF

j_gene: TRBJ1-1
v_gene: TRBV6-2/TRBV6-3
abundance: .
d_gene: .
CDR3nt: TGTGCCAGCAGTTACCCAAAGGCAGGGGCTGAAGCTTTCTTT
CDR3aa: CASSYPKAGAEAFF

j_gene: TRBJ2-5
v_gene: TRBV10-3
abundance: .
d_gene: TRBD1
CDR3nt: TGTGCCATCAGTGCAGGACAGGGGAGGGAGACCCAGTACTTC
CDR3aa: CAISAGQGRETQYF

j_gene: TRBJ1-2
v_gene: TRBV3-1/TRBV3-2
abundance: .
d_gene: TRBD1
CDR3nt: TGTGCCAGCAGCCAAGAGACAGGGAACTATGGCTACACCTTC
CDR3aa: CASSQETGNYGYTF

j_gene: TRBJ2-2
v_gene: TRBV6-5
abundance: .
d_gene: .
CDR3nt: TGTGCCAGCGCTAAAGTGGAGGGGTTCGGGGAGCTGTTTTTT
CDR3aa: CASAKVEGFGELFF

j_gene: TRBJ2-7
v_gene: TRBV7-9
abundance: .
d_gene: TRBD1
CDR3nt: TGTGCCAGCAGCTTAGGGGACAGGGTTTACGAGCAGTACTTC
CDR3aa: CASSLGDRVYEQYF

j_gene: TRBJ2-7
v_gene: TRBV2
abundance: .
d_gene: .
CDR3nt: TGTGCCAGCAACCGGGGGAACTCCTACGAGCAGTACTTC
CDR3aa: CASNRGNSYEQYF

j_gene: TRBJ2-5
v_gene: TRBV7-9
abundance: .
d_gene: TRBD1
CDR3nt: TGTGCCAGCAGCTCCGCCAGACAGGGGGGGAGTGAGACCCAGTACTTC
CDR3aa: CASSSARQGGSETQYF

j_gene: TRBJ2-2
v_gene: TRBV6-2/TRBV6-3
abundance: .
d_gene: .
CDR3nt: TGTGCCAGCAGCAGTACGGGGGGACAGAACACCGGGGAGCTGTTTTTT
CDR3aa: CASSSTGGQNTGELFF

j_gene: TRBJ2-2
v_gene: TRBV2
abundance: .
d_gene: .
CDR3nt: TGTGCCAGCAGTGAATCTTATTACACGACCGGGGAGCTGTTTTTT
CDR3aa: CASSESYYTTGELFF